The clone carrying this T cell receptor (beta chain) was counted a few times. The ends were cut back, 6 bases at V and 2 bases at J, with 13 bases in the middle. The CDR3 covers 15 residues. CDR1 MNHEY and CDR2 SMNVEV come from the germline V gene (reference sequence). The data belong to a study of identical twins. cDNA carried unique molecular identifiers, and a universal primer site was added by template switching. TCRdb re-derived calls from the 5' RACE reads in MiXCR, one entry per CDR3 protein. The data show 200,000 to 300,000 distinct CDR3 sequences, roughly 13% seen once. In addition, the sample was reused for a study of yellow fever vaccine responses in identical twins.

The receptor's source is a young woman in good health. Source material: memory (CD45RO+) T cells sorted from blood. This chain joins TRBV27 and TRBJ2-2; D remains unclear. The CDR3 sequence is CASSSSALNTGELFF. The CDR3 bases are TGTGCCAGCAGCTCCTCGGCCCTCAACACCGGGGAGCTGTTTTTT.